This TCR beta chain was identified in a study of control samples from healthy donors and cancer patients. TCRdb's table, derived via immunoSEQ multiplex PCR, lists solely in-frame clones and lacks some. This sample has around 250,000 clones, with over 70% found just once. This TCR came from a woman aged 55-69 years with lung cancer. The sample was PBMCs.

The CDR3 loop is CASSWGDGDKNYGYTF. The CDR3 nucleotides read TGCGCCAGCAGCTGGGGGGACGGGGACAAAAACTATGGCTACACCTTC. The gene calls are TRBV5-1 and TRBJ1-2; possibly TRBD1 for D (6 bases). V was clipped by 3 bases and J by 2 bases, with 17 bases between them. The CDR3 spans 16 residues. Germline V lookup: CDR1 SGHRS, CDR2 YFSETQ.